This TCR beta chain was obtained from a study of cytomegalovirus exposure and HLA in healthy donors. The CDR3 is 14 amino acids. Germline loops: CDR1 SEHNR, CDR2 FQNEAQ (reference sequence). V was shortened by 0 bases and J by 7 bases, with 9 bases between the two germline ends. Study observations and caveats: Cytomegalovirus status, reportedly, was diagnosed with high specificity and sensitivity by the classifier. Among TCR beta chains, those listed as cytomegalovirus-associated numbered over 150.

About this clone: Its target is unknown.

PCR amplification relied on 60 Vbeta primers (plus 13 Jbeta primers). Sequencing was performed with immunoSEQ multiplex PCR; in TCRdb, only in-frame clones are kept and a portion is missing. The table shows approximately 160,000 clones, with 82% occurring only once. The sequenced sample was PBMCs. The genes are TRBV7-9 and TRBJ1-4; tentative D call: TRBD1 (5 bases). The receptor was isolated from a young man in good health and CMV-seropositive. The CDR3 loop is CASSLAGGGEKLFF. The CDR3 nucleotides read TGTGCCAGCAGCTTAGCGGGGGGAGGTGAAAAACTGTTTTTT.